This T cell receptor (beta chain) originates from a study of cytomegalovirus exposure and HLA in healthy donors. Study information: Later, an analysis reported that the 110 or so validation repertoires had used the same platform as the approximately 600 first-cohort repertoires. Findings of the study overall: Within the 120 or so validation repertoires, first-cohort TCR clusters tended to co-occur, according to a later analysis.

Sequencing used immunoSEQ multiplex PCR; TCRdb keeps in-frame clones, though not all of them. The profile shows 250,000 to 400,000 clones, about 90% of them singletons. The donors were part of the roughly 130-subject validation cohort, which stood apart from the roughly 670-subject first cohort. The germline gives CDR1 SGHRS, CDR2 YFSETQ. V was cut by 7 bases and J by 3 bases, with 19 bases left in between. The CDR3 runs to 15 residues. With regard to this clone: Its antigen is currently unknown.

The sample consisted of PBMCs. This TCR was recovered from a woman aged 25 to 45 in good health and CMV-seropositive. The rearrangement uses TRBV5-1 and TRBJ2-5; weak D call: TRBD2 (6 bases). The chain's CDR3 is CASRPGLGGEETQYF. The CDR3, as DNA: TGCGCCAGCCGGCCGGGATTGGGGGGTGAAGAGACCCAGTACTTC.